This T cell receptor (beta chain) was recorded in a study of T cells after yellow fever vaccination. General study points: It was a weaker secondary response, yet one that peaked faster, at day 5 versus 15.

TCRdb reanalysed the 5' RACE reads using MiXCR and keeps one entry per CDR3 protein. Of a few hundred thousand distinct CDR3 sequences listed, 4.1% are singletons. This clonotype was observed a few times. Antigen specificity is unknown. The starting material was PBMCs, obtained 5 days after the yellow fever booster vaccination. The TCR originated in a man younger than 35 who received the YFV17D yellow fever vaccine.

In DNA, the CDR3 is TGTGCCAGCTCACCCCCGGGACAGGGGACCGTCGAGCAGTACTTC. Protein product: CASSPPGQGTVEQYF. The chain recombines TRBV18 with TRBJ2-7; 10 nucleotides line up with TRBD1. CDR1 KGHSH and CDR2 LQKENI come from the germline V gene. The CDR3 runs to 15 residues. V shed 3 bases, J shed 6 bases, and the junction held 8 bases outside the gene matches. The full variable domain, its missing parts supplied by reference TRBV18 and TRBJ2-7, is NAGVMQNPRHLVRRRGQEARLRCSPMKGHSHVYWYRQLPEEGLKFMVYLQKENIIDESGMPKERFSAEFPKEGPSILRIQQVVRGDSAAYFCASSPPGQGTVEQYFGPGTRLTVT.